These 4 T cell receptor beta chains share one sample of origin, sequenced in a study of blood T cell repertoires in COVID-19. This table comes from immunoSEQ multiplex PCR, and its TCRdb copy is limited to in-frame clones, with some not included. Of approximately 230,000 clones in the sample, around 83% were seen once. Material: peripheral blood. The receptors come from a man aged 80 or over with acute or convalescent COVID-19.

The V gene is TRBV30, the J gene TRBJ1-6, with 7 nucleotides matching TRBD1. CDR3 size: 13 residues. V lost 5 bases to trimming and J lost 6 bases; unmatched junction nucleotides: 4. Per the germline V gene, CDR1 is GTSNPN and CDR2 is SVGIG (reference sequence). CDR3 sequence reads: CAWGSGGNSPLHF. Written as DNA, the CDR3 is TGTGCCTGGGGCTCAGGGGGTAATTCACCCCTCCACTTT.

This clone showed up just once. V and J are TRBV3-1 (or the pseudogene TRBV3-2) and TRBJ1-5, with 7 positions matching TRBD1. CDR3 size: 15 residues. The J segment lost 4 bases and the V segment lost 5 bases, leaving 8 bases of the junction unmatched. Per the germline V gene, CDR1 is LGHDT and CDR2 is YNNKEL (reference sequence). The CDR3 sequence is CASSRHRGPNQPQHF. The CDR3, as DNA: TGTGCCAGCAGCAGACACAGGGGTCCAAATCAGCCCCAGCATTTT.

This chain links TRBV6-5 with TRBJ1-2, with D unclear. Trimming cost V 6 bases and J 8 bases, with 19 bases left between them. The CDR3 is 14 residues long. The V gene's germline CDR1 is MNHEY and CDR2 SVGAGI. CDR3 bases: TGTGCCAGCAGGACCGAAACAATGAGGGAAGGCTACACCTTC. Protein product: CASRTETMREGYTF.

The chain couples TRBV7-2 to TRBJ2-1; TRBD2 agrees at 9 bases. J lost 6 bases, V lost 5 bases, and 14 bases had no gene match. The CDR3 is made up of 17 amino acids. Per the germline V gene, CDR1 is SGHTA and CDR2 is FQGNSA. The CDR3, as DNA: TGTGCCAGCAGCGCCGTCCAGCTAGCGGGGATTCCCAATGAGCAGTTCTTC. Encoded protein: CASSAVQLAGIPNEQFF.